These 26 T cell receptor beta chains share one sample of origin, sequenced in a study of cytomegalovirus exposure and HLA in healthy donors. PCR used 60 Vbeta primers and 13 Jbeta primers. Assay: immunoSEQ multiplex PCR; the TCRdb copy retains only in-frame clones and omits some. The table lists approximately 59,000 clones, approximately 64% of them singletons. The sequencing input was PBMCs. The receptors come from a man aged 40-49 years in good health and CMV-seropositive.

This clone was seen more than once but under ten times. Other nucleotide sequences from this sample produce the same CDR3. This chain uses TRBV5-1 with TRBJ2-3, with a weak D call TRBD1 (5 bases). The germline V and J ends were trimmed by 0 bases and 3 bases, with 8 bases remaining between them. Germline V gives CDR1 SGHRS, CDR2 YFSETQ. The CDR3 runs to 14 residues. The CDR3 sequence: CASSLGGSTDTQYF. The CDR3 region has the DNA TGCGCCAGCAGCTTGGGGGGCTCAACAGATACGCAGTATTTT.

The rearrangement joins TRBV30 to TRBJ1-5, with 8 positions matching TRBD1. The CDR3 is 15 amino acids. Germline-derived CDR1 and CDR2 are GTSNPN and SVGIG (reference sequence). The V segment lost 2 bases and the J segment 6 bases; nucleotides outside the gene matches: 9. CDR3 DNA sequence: TGTGCCTGGAGTCCAGACAGGGGATTCGGTCAGCCCCAGCATTTT. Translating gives CAWSPDRGFGQPQHF.

The CDR3 protein is CASVSPYEQYF. The CDR3 nucleotides read TGTGCTAGTGTATCCCCCTACGAGCAGTACTTC. V usage is TRBV12-5 and J usage is TRBJ2-5; D is unresolved. TRBJ2-7 explains the end of the DNA better; the J call may be wrong. Germline CDR1 and CDR2: LGHNT and FRNRAP. CDR3 length: 11 amino acids.

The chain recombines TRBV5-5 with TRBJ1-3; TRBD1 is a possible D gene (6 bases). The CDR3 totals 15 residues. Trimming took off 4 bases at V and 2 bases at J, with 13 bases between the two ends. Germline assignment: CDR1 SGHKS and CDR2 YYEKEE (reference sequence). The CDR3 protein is CASSPSGGPGNTIYF. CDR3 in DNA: TGTGCCAGCAGCCCTTCGGGGGGGCCTGGAAACACCATATATTTT.

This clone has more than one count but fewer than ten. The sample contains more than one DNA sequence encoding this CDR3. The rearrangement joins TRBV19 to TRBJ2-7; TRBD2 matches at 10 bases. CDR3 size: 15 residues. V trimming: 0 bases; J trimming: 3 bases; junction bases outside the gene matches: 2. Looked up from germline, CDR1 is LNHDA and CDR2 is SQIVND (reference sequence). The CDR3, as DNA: TGTGCCAGTAGTATAGACGGGACTAGCGTCTACGAGCAGTACTTC. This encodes CASSIDGTSVYEQYF.

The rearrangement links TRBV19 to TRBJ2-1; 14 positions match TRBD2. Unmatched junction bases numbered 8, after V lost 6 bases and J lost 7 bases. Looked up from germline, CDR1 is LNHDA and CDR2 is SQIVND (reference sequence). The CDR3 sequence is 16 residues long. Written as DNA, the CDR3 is TGTGCCAGTAGCCTCCCGGGACTAGCGGGAGTAAATGAGCAGTTCTTC. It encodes CASSLPGLAGVNEQFF.

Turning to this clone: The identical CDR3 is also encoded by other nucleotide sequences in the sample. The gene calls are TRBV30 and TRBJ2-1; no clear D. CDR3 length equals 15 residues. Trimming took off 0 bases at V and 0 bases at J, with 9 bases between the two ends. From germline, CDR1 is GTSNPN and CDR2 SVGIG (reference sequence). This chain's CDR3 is CAWSVDDISYNEQFF. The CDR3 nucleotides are TGTGCCTGGAGTGTAGATGACATCTCCTACAATGAGCAGTTCTTC.

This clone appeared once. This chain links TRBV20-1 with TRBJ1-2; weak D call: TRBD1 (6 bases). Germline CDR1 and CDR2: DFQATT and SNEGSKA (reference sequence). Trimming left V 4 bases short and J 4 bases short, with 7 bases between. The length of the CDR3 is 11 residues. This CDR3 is CSATGVYGYTF. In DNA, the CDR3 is TGCAGTGCTACAGGGGTCTATGGCTACACCTTC.

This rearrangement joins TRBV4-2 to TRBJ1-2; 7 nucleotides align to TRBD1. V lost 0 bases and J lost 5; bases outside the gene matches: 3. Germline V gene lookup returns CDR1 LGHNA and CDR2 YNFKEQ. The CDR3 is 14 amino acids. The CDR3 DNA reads TGTGCCAGCAGCCAAGATGCACAGGGGTATGGCTACACCTTC. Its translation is CASSQDAQGYGYTF.

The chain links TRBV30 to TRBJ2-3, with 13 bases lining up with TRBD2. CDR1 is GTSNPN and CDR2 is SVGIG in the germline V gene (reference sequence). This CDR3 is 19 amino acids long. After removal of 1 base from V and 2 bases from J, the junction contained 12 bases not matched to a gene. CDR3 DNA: TGTGCCTGGAGTGACCAGTTGGGACTAGCGGGACCCCCCACAGATACGCAGTATTTT. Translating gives CAWSDQLGLAGPPTDTQYF.

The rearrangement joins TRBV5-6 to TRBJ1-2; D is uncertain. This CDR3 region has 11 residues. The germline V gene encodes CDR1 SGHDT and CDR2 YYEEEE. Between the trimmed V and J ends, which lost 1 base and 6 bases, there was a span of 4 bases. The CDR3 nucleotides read TGTGCCAGCAGCTTGCAGAATGGCTACACCTTC. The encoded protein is CASSLQNGYTF. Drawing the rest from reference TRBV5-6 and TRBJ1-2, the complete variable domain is DAGVTQSPTHLIKTRGQQVTLRCSPKSGHDTVSWYQQALGQGPQFIFQYYEEEERQRGNFPDRFSGHQFPNYSSELNVNALLLGDSALYLCASSLQNGYTFGSGTRLTVV.

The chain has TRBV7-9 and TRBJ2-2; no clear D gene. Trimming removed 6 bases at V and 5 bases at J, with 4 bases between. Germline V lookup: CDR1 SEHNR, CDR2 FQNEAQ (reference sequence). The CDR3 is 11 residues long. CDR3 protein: CASRRTGELFF. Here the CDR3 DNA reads TGTGCCAGCAGACGGACCGGGGAGCTGTTTTTT. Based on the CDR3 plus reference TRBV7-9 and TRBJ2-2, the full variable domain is DTGVSQNPRHKITKRGQNVTFRCDPISEHNRLYWYRQTLGQGPEFLTYFQNEAQLEKSRLLSDRFSAERPKGSFSTLEIQRTEQGDSAMYLCASRRTGELFFGEGSRLTVL.

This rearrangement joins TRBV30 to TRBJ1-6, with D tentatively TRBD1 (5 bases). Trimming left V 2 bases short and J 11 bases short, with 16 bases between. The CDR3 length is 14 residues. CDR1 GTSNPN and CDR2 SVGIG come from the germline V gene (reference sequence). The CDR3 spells CAWSILGGEAPLHF. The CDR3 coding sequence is TGTGCCTGGAGTATATTAGGAGGGGAGGCACCCCTCCACTTT. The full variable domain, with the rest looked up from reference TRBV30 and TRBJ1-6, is SQTIHQWPATLVQPVGSPLSLECTVEGTSNPNLYWYRQAAGRGLQLLFYSVGIGQISSEVPQNLSASRPQDRQFILSSKKLLLSDSGFYLCAWSILGGEAPLHFGNGTRLTVT.

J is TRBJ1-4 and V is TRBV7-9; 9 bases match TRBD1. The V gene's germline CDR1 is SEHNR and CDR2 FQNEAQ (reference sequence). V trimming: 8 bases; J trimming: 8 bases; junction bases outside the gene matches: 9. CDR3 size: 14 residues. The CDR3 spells CASGGTGPFEKLFF. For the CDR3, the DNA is TGTGCCAGCGGAGGGACAGGGCCCTTCGAAAAACTGTTTTTT.

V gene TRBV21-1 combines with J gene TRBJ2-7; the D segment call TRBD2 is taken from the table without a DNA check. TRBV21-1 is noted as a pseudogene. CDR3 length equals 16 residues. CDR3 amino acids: CASSKSGSGEVREQYF. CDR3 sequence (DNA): TGTGCCAGCAGCAAAAGTGGGTCGGGAGAGGTGCGGGAGCAGTACTTC.

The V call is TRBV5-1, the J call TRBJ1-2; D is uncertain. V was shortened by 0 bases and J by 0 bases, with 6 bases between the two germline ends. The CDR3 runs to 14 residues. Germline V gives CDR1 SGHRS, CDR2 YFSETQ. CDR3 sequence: CASSLDSSNYGYTF. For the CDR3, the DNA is TGCGCCAGCAGCTTGGACAGTTCTAACTATGGCTACACCTTC.

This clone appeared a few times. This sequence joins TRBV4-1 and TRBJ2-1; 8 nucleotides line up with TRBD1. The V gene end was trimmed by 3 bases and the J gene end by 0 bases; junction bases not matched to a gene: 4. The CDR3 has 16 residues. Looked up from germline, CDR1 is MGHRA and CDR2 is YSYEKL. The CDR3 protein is CASSHDRGHSYNEQFF. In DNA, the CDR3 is TGCGCCAGCAGCCACGACAGGGGCCACTCCTACAATGAGCAGTTCTTC.

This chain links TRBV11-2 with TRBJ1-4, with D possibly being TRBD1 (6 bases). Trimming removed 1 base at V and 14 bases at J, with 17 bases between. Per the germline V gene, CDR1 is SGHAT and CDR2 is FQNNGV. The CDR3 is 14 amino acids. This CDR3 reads CASSLGVDGQRLFF. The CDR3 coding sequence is TGTGCCAGCAGCTTAGGTGTGGACGGACAGAGGCTGTTTTTT.

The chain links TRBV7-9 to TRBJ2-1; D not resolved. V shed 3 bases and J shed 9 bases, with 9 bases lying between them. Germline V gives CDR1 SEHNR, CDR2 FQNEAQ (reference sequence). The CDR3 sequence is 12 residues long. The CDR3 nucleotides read TGTGCCAGCAGCTTGAAAATTAGTGAGCAGTTCTTC. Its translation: CASSLKISEQFF.

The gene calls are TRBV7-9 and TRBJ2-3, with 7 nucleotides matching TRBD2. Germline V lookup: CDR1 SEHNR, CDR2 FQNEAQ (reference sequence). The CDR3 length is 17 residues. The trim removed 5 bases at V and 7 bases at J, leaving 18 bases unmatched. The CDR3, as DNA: TGTGCCAGCAGCCCCCGGGTAGCGGGTTTCCAAGGGAATACGCAGTATTTT. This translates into CASSPRVAGFQGNTQYF.

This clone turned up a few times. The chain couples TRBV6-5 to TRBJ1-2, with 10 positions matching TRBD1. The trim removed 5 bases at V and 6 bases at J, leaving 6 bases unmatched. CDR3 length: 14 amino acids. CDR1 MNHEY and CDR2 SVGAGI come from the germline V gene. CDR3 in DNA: TGTGCCAGCAGTCTGGGGACAGGGGCCCATGGCTACACCTTC. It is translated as CASSLGTGAHGYTF.

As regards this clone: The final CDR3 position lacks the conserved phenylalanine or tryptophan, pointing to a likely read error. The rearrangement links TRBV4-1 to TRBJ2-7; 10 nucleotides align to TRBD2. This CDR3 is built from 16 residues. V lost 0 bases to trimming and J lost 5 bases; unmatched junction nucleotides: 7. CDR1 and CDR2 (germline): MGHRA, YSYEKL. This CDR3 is CASSQESSGSFDEQYL. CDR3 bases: TGCGCCAGCAGCCAAGAGTCTAGCGGGAGTTTCGACGAGCAGTACCTC.

The DNA for the CDR3 is TGTGCCAGCAGCTTCGGCGGCACGGGAGAAGCTTTCTTT. This translates into CASSFGGTGEAFF. J is TRBJ1-1 and V is TRBV7-2; D is ambiguous. CDR3 length: 13 residues. Trimming left V 3 bases short and J 8 bases short, with 13 bases between. Germline values: CDR1 SGHTA, CDR2 FQGNSA. The entire variable domain, with the rest obtained from reference TRBV7-2 and TRBJ1-1, is as follows: GAGVSQSPSNKVTEKGKDVELRCDPISGHTALYWYRQSLGQGLEFLIYFQGNSAPDKSGLPSDRFSAERTGGSVSTLTIQRTQQEDSAVYLCASSFGGTGEAFFGQGTRLTVV.

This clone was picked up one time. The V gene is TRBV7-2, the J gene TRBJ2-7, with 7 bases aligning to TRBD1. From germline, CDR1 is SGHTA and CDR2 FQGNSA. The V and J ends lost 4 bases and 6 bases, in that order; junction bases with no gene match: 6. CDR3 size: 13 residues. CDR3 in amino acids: CASSSGTVPEQYF. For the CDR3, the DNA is TGTGCCAGCAGCTCCGGGACAGTCCCCGAGCAGTACTTC.

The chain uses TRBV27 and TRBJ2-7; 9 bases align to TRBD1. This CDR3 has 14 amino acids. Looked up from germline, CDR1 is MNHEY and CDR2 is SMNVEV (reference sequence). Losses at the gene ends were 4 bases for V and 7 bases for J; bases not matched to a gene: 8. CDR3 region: CASSSRDRVREQYF. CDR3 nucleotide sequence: TGTGCCAGCAGTTCCCGGGACAGGGTCCGAGAGCAGTACTTC.

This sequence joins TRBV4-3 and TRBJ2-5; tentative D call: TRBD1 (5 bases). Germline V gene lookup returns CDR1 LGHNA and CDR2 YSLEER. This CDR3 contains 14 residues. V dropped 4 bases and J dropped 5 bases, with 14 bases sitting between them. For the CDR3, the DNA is TGCGCCAGCAGCCGGGATTTAGGGGTGGAGACCCAGTACTTC. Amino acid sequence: CASSRDLGVETQYF.